Below, 16 T cell receptor beta chains from the same sample are listed, as sequenced in a study of T cells in Graves' hyperthyroidism and ophthalmopathy. TCR beta CDR3 region amplification was performed from RNA transcripts. The HTBI primer set was used in a first-round RT-PCR of the TCR CDR3. TCRdb re-called the multiplex PCR reads with MiXCR, one entry per CDR3 protein. The table records some 490,000 distinct CDR3 sequences, under 25% of them present only once. Sequencing was performed on blood. These receptors all come from a woman aged 70 to 79 with Graves' ophthalmopathy.

The sample holds many counts of this clonotype. This chain joins TRBV6-8 and TRBJ2-1; 9 nucleotides align to TRBD1. The junction had 7 bases not matched to a gene; V was cut back by 7 bases and J by 0 bases. This CDR3 is 16 amino acids long. From germline, CDR1 is MNHGY and CDR2 SAAAGT. The CDR3 bases are TGTGCCAGCAACAGGGACAGGGCCTTCTCCTACAATGAGCAGTTCTTC. It is translated as CASNRDRAFSYNEQFF.

This clonotype was seen many times. The chain combines TRBV30 with TRBJ1-1, with 8 bases that match TRBD1. V shed 0 bases, J shed 1 base, and the junction held 1 base outside the gene matches. From germline, CDR1 is GTSNPN and CDR2 SVGIG (reference sequence). The CDR3 consists of 14 residues. CDR3: CAWSVGTGNTEAFF. The CDR3 bases are TGTGCCTGGAGTGTGGGGACAGGGAACACTGAAGCTTTCTTT.

The chain combines TRBV4-1 with TRBJ2-1; no clear D. The CDR3 extends over 15 amino acids. V lost 0 bases and J lost 5, with 11 bases in between. Looked up from germline, CDR1 is MGHRA and CDR2 is YSYEKL. CDR3: CASSQDRLVNNEQFF. The CDR3 DNA reads as TGCGCCAGCAGCCAAGATAGGCTAGTGAACAATGAGCAGTTCTTC.

This clonotype occurred many times. V gene TRBV7-2 combines with J gene TRBJ2-3; D remains unclear. Deletions cut 1 base from V and 4 bases from J, with 15 bases between. The CDR3 has 16 residues. Germline V gene sequence: CDR1 SGHTA, CDR2 FQGNSA. CDR3: CASSLVVGFAPDTQYF. The CDR3, as DNA: TGTGCCAGCAGCTTAGTGGTGGGGTTCGCCCCAGATACGCAGTATTTT.

The chain combines TRBV12-5 with TRBJ2-5; D may be TRBD1 (5 bases). Between the trimmed V and J ends, which lost 6 bases and 7 bases, there was a span of 18 bases. The CDR3 runs 14 residues. Germline V gene data show CDR1 as LGHNT and CDR2 as FRNRAP. The CDR3 DNA sequence: TGTGCTAGTGGCCCTCTTGGACATCTGGGGACCCAGTACTTC. Translation: CASGPLGHLGTQYF.

This clonotype showed up many times. The rearrangement uses TRBV6-2 or TRBV6-3 and TRBJ2-7; TRBD2 matches 10 bases. Germline CDR1 MNHEY, CDR2 SVGEGT. V lost 5 bases to trimming and J lost 4 bases; unmatched junction nucleotides: 8. The CDR3 has 15 residues. The CDR3 reads CASSPRLAGLYEQYF. In nucleotides, the CDR3 is TGTGCCAGCAGTCCCAGACTAGCGGGCCTTTACGAGCAGTACTTC.

The chain has TRBV27 and TRBJ2-2; no clear D. Germline values: CDR1 MNHEY, CDR2 SMNVEV (reference sequence). Trimming pared 2 bases from V and 7 bases from J, leaving 8 bases between. The length of the CDR3 is 13 residues. The CDR3 sequence: CASSLNGGGELFF. In DNA, the CDR3 is TGTGCCAGCAGTTTAAATGGTGGCGGGGAGCTGTTTTTT.

This clonotype has just a few counts. This chain links TRBV7-9 with TRBJ1-2; the match to TRBD1 covers 7 bases. V trimming: 8 bases; J trimming: 2 bases; junction bases outside the gene matches: 8. The CDR3 extends over 14 amino acids. Per germline, CDR1 SEHNR and CDR2 FQNEAQ (reference sequence). This chain's CDR3 is CASQGQLVNYGYTF. CDR3 nucleotides: TGTGCCAGCCAGGGACAGTTAGTAAACTATGGCTACACCTTC. The whole variable domain, remainder taken from reference TRBV7-9 and TRBJ1-2, is DTGVSQNPRHKITKRGQNVTFRCDPISEHNRLYWYRQTLGQGPEFLTYFQNEAQLEKSRLLSDRFSAERPKGSFSTLEIQRTEQGDSAMYLCASQGQLVNYGYTFGSGTRLTVV.

This clonotype was counted ten times or more. The V and J genes are TRBV28 and TRBJ1-2; 9 positions agree with TRBD1. J gave up 3 bases and V 4 bases, and 9 bases lay outside the gene matches. Germline CDR1 is MDHEN and CDR2 is SYDVKM. The CDR3 consists of 16 residues. DNA for the CDR3: TGTGCCAGCAGTTCCCTTGGACAGGGGCTCCACTATGGCTACACCTTC. Amino acids: CASSSLGQGLHYGYTF.

There are many counts of this clonotype. The chain couples TRBV2 to TRBJ2-4, with TRBD2 identical over 7 bases. V lost 1 base and J lost 6; bases outside the gene matches: 9. The CDR3 consists of 16 residues. Germline CDR1 and CDR2: SNHLY and FYNNEI. CDR3 sequence reads: CASSEERRASGNIQYF. The CDR3 DNA reads as TGTGCCAGCAGTGAAGAGCGCAGGGCTAGCGGAAACATTCAGTACTTC.

This clonotype occurred a few times. The rearrangement uses TRBV6-1 and TRBJ2-7; D perhaps matches TRBD1 (6 bases). Deletions cut 5 bases from V and 2 bases from J, with 16 bases between. Germline CDR1 is MNHNS and CDR2 is SASEGT. CDR3 size: 15 residues. The CDR3 loop reads CASSSPVGQPYEQYF. The CDR3 DNA reads as TGTGCCAGCAGTTCCCCGGTAGGACAGCCCTACGAGCAGTACTTC.

The chain recombines TRBV9 with TRBJ2-1, with D perhaps TRBD2 (5 bases). CDR1 SGDLS and CDR2 YYNGEE come from the germline V gene. V shed 0 bases and J shed 4 bases, with 11 bases lying between them. This CDR3 region has 15 residues. The CDR3, as DNA: TGTGCCAGCAGCGTAGGAGGTAGCGTTTACAATGAGCAGTTCTTC. As protein: CASSVGGSVYNEQFF.

A few counts support this clonotype. Germline is not matched at one junction end, which may reflect a read error. The chain is built from TRBV6-5 and TRBJ1-6; 8 bases are a match to TRBD1. In germline, CDR1 is MNHEY, CDR2 SVGAGI. This CDR3 has 16 residues. CDR3 bases: TGTGCCAGCAGCTACTATAGTGGACAGGGTAATTCACCCCTCCACTTT. Amino acids: CASSYYSGQGNSPLHF.

This clonotype was counted at least ten times. The CDR3 protein is CASSDPPGGREDTQYF. CDR3 coding DNA: TGTGCCAGCAGCGACCCCCCTGGCGGGAGGGAAGATACGCAGTATTTT. V is TRBV9 and J is TRBJ2-3, with 9 bases that match TRBD2. The CDR3 contains 16 residues. Germline V gene data show CDR1 as SGDLS and CDR2 as YYNGEE. V lost 3 bases to trimming and J lost 5 bases; unmatched junction nucleotides: 10.

This clonotype was found many times. The chain joins TRBV6-5 to TRBJ1-5; TRBD1 matches at 7 bases. The CDR3 consists of 15 residues. Germline values: CDR1 MNHEY, CDR2 SVGAGI. The trim removed 0 bases at V and 3 bases at J, leaving 2 bases unmatched. CDR3 DNA: TGTGCCAGCAGTTACTCGACAGGGAACAATCAGCCCCAGCATTTT. Protein product: CASSYSTGNNQPQHF.

The table lists this clonotype with a few counts. V usage is TRBV19 and J usage is TRBJ2-3; D is possibly TRBD2 (5 bases). Trimming took off 7 bases at V and 2 bases at J, with 10 bases between the two ends. This CDR3 contains 13 residues. CDR1 LNHDA and CDR2 SQIVND come from the germline V gene (reference sequence). The CDR3 sequence is CASNSGTTDTQYF. DNA of the CDR3: TGTGCCAGTAACAGCGGAACCACAGATACGCAGTATTTT. Supplemented by reference TRBV19 and TRBJ2-3, the full variable domain reads DGGITQSPKYLFRKEGQNVTLSCEQNLNHDAMYWYRQDPGQGLRLIYYSQIVNDFQKGDIAEGYSVSREKKESFPLTVTSAQKNPTAFYLCASNSGTTDTQYFGPGTRLTVL.